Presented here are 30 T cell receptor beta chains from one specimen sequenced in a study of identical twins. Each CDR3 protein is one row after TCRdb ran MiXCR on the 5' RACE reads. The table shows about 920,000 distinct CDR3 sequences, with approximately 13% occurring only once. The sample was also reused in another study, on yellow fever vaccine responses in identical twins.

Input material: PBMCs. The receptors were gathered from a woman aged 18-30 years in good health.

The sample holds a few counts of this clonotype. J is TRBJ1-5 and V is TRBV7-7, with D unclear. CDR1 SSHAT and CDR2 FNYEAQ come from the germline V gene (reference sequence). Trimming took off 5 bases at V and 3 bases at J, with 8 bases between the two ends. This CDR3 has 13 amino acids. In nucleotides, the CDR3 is TGTGCCAGCAGCGCAGAGGTCAATCAGCCCCAGCATTTT. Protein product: CASSAEVNQPQHF.

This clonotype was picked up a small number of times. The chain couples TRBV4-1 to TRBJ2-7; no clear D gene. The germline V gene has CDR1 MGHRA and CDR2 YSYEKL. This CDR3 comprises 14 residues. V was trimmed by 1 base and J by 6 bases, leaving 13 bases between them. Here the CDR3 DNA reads TGCGCCAGCAGCCAAGGCGAACAGACCACCGAGCAGTACTTC. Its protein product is CASSQGEQTTEQYF.

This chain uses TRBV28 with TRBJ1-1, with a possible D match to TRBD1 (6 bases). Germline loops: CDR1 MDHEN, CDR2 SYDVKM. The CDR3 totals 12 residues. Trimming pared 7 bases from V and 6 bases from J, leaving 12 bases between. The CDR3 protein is CASTTGTAEAFF. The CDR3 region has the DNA TGTGCCAGCACCACAGGGACCGCTGAAGCTTTCTTT.

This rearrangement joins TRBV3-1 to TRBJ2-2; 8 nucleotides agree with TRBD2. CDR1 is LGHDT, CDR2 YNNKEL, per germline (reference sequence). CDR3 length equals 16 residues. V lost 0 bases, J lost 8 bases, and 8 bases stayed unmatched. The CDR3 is CASSQDQGLGVGELFF. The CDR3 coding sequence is TGTGCCAGCAGCCAAGATCAGGGACTAGGTGTGGGGGAGCTGTTTTTT.

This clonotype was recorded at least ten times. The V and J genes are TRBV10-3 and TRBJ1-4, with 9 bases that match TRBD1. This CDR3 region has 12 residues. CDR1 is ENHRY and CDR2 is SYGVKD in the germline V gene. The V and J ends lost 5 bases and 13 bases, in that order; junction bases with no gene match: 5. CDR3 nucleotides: TGTGCCATCAGTAACGGGACAGGGCGACTGTTTTTT. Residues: CAISNGTGRLFF.

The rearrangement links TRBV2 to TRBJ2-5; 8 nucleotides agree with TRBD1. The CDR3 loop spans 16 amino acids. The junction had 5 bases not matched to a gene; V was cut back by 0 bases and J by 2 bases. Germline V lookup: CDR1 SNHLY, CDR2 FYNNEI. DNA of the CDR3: TGTGCCAGCAGTGAAGCGCTGAGGGACAGGCAAGAGACCCAGTACTTC. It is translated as CASSEALRDRQETQYF.

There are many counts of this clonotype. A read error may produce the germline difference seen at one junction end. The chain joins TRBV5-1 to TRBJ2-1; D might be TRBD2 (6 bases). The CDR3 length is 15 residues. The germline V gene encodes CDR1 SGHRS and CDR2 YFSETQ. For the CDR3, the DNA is TGTGCCAGCAGTTCCCGGGAGAGCTCCTACAATGAGCAGTTCTTC. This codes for CASSSRESSYNEQFF.

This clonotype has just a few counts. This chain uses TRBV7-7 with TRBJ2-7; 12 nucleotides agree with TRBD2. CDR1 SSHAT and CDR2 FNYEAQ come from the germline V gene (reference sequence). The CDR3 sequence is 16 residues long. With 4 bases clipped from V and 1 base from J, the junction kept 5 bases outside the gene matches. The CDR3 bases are TGTGCCAGCAGCTCGGCTCTAGCGGGAGGGTCCTACGAGCAGTACTTC. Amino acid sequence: CASSSALAGGSYEQYF.

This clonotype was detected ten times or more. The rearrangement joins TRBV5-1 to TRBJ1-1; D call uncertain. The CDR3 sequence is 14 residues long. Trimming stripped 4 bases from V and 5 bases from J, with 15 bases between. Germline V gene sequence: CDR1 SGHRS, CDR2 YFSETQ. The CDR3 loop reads CASSSRAPGTEAFF. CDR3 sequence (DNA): TGCGCCAGCAGCAGCCGGGCCCCCGGGACTGAAGCTTTCTTT.

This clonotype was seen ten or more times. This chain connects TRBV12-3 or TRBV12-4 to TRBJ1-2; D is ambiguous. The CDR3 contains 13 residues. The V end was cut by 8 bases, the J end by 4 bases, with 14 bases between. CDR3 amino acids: CASSPRQGYGYTF. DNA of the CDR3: TGTGCCAGCTCACCCCGACAAGGCTATGGCTACACCTTC.

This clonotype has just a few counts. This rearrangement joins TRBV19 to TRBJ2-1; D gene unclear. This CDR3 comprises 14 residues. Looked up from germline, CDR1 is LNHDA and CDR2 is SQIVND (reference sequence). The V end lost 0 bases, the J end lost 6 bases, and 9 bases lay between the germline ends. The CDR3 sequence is CASSIDRFGNEQFF. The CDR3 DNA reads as TGTGCCAGTAGTATAGACAGGTTCGGCAATGAGCAGTTCTTC.

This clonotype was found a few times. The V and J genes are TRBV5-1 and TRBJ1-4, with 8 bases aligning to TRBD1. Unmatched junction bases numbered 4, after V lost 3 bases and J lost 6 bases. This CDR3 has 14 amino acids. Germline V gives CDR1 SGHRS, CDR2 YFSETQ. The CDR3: CASSSDRGDEKLFF. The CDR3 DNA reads TGCGCCAGCAGCTCAGACAGGGGAGATGAAAAACTGTTTTTT.

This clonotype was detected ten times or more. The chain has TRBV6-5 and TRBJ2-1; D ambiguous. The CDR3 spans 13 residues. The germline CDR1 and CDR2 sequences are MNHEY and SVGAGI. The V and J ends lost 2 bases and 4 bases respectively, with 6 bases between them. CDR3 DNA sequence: TGTGCCAGCAGTTACGGTCGATACAATGAGCAGTTCTTC. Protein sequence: CASSYGRYNEQFF.

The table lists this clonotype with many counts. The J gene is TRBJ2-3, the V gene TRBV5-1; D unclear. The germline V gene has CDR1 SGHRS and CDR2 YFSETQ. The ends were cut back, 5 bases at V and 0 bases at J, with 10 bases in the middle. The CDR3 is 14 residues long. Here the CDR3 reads CASRSEISTDTQYF. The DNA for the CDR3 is TGCGCCAGCAGATCGGAAATCAGCACAGATACGCAGTATTTT. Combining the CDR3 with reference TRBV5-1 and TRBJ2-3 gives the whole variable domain KAGVTQTPRYLIKTRGQQVTLSCSPISGHRSVSWYQQTPGQGLQFLFEYFSETQRNKGNFPGRFSGRQFSNSRSEMNVSTLELGDSALYLCASRSEISTDTQYFGPGTRLTVL.

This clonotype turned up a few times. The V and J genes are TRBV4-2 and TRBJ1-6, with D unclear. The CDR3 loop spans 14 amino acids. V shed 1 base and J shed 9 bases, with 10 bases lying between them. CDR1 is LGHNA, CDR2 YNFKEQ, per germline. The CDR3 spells CASSQVRESSPLHF. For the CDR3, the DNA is TGTGCCAGCAGCCAAGTTAGGGAAAGTTCACCCCTCCACTTT.

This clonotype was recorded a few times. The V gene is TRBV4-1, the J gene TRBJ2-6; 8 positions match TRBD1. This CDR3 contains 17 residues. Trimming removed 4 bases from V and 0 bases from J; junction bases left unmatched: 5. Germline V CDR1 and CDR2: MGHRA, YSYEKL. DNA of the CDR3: TGCGCCAGCAGCCCCGACAGGGGAGGCTCTGGGGCCAACGTCCTGACTTTC. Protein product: CASSPDRGGSGANVLTF.

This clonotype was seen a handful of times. The CDR3 sequence is CASSLGATTDTQYF. CDR3 coding DNA: TGTGCCAGCAGTTTAGGCGCGACCACAGATACGCAGTATTTT. The V call is TRBV28, the J call TRBJ2-3; no clear D gene. This CDR3 region has 14 residues. V was cut by 2 bases and J by 2 bases, with 8 bases left in between. The germline V gene has CDR1 MDHEN and CDR2 SYDVKM.

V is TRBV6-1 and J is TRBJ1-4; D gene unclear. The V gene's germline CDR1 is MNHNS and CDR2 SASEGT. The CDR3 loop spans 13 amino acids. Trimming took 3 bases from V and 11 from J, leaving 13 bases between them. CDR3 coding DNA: TGTGCCAGCAGTGAGCCCGGACGGGGTAAACTGTTTTTT. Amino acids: CASSEPGRGKLFF.

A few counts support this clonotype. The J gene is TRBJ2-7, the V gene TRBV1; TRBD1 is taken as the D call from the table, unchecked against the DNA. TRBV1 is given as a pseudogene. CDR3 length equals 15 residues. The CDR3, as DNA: TGCACCAGCAGCCTCCGACAGGGACGGTCCTACGAGCAGTACGTC. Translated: CTSSLRQGRSYEQYV.

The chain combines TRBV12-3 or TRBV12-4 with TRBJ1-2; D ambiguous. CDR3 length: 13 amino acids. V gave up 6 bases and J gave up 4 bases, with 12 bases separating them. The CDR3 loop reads CASSRGGVYGYTF. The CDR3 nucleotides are TGTGCCAGCAGCCGGGGAGGCGTCTATGGCTACACCTTC.

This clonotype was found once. CDR3 nucleotide sequence: TGCGCCAGCAGCATCACAGGGTCGGACACTGAAGCTTTCTTT. Residues: CASSITGSDTEAFF. V usage is TRBV5-1 and J usage is TRBJ1-1; maybe TRBD1 (6 bases). CDR3 size: 14 residues. Germline values: CDR1 SGHRS, CDR2 YFSETQ. The V gene lost 4 bases and the J gene lost 3 bases, with 13 bases spanning the gap.

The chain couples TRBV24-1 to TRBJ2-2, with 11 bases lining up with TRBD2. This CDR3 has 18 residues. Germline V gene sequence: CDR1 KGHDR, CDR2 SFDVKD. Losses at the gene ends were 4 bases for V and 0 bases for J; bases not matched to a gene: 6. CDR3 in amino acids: CATSDPGTSGTNTGELFF. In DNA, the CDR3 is TGTGCCACCAGTGACCCGGGGACTAGCGGTACGAACACCGGGGAGCTGTTTTTT.

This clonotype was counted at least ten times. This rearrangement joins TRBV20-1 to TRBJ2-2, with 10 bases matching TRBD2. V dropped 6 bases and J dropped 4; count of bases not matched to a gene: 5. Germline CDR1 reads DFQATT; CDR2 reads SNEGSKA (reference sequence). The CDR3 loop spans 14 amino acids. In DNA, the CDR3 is TGCAGTGCCGCGACTAGCGGGCTCACCGGGGAGCTGTTTTTT. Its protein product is CSAATSGLTGELFF.

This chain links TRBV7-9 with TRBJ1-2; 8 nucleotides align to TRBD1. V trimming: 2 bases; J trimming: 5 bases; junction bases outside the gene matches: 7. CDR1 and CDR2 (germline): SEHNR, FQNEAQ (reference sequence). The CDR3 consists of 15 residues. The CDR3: CASSLKGTGLYGYTF. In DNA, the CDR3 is TGTGCCAGCAGCTTAAAGGGGACAGGACTTTATGGCTACACCTTC.

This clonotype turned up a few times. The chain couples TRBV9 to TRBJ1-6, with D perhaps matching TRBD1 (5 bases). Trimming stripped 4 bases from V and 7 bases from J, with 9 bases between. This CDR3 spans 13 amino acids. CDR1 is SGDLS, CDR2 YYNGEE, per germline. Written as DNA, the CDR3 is TGTGCCAGCAGCCCTCGGGACAATTCACCCCTCCACTTT. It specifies CASSPRDNSPLHF.

The CDR3 DNA reads as TGTGCCACCAGCAGCTCCGGAGGGGTTGGCTCACCCCTCCACTTT. The encoded protein is CATSSSGGVGSPLHF. The rearrangement links TRBV15 to TRBJ1-6, with D possibly matching TRBD1 (5 bases). The CDR3 is made up of 15 amino acids. Germline CDR1 reads LNHNV; CDR2 reads YYDKDF (reference sequence). Trimming took 3 bases from V and 10 from J, leaving 16 bases between them.

The CDR3 sequence: CASSLAREREQFF. CDR3 DNA: TGCGCCAGCAGCTTGGCCCGGGAGCGTGAGCAGTTCTTC. The chain has TRBV5-1 and TRBJ2-1; maybe TRBD2 (6 bases). Trimming removed 0 bases from V and 9 bases from J, with 10 bases in between. The CDR3 consists of 13 residues. Germline V gene sequence: CDR1 SGHRS, CDR2 YFSETQ.

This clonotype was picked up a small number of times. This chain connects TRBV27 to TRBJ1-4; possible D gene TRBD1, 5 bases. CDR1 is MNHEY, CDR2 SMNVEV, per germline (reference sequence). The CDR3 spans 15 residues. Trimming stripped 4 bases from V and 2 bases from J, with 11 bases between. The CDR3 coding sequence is TGTGCCAGCAGTTCCCGCAGGGTGACTAATGAAAAACTGTTTTTT. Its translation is CASSSRRVTNEKLFF.

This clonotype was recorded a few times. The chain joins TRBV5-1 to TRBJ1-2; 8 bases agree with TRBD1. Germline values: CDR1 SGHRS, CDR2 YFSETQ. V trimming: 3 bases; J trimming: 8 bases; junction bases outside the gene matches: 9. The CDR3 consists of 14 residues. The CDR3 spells CASSSQGASSGYTF. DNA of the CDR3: TGCGCCAGCAGCTCCCAGGGGGCGTCCAGCGGCTACACCTTC.

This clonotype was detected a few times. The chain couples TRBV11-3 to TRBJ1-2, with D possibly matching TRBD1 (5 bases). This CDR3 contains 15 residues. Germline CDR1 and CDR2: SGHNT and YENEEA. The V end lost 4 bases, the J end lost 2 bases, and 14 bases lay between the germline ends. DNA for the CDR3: TGTGCCAGCAGCTCCGCTGTTGGGACCAACTATGGCTACACCTTC. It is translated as CASSSAVGTNYGYTF.